The source of this TCR beta chain is a study of blood T cell repertoires in COVID-19. In the study overall: The analysed material was cDNA or gDNA that came from T cells, B-cell-depleted T cells, or PBMCs.

The V gene lost 2 bases and the J gene lost 8 bases, with 13 bases spanning the gap. CDR3 length equals 15 residues. The germline V gene encodes CDR1 MNHEY and CDR2 SVGAGI. This clone has just a few counts. As originally analysed: Researchers report that nucleated cell counts were estimated from reference gene primer amplification. Clones were sequenced by immunoSEQ multiplex PCR, and TCRdb holds only the in-frame ones, with some missing. That table gives V, J and clone size, and the DNA gave D and trimming. The sample comprises about 58,000 clones, 89% of which are singletons, and about 13% rests with the top ten.

Material for sequencing was peripheral blood. This receptor was identified in a woman aged 55-69 years with active COVID-19. The chain links TRBV6-5 to TRBJ1-6; D uncertain. The CDR3 protein is CASSYGGDMDSPLHF. Here the CDR3 DNA reads TGTGCCAGCAGTTACGGCGGGGATATGGATTCACCCCTCCACTTT.